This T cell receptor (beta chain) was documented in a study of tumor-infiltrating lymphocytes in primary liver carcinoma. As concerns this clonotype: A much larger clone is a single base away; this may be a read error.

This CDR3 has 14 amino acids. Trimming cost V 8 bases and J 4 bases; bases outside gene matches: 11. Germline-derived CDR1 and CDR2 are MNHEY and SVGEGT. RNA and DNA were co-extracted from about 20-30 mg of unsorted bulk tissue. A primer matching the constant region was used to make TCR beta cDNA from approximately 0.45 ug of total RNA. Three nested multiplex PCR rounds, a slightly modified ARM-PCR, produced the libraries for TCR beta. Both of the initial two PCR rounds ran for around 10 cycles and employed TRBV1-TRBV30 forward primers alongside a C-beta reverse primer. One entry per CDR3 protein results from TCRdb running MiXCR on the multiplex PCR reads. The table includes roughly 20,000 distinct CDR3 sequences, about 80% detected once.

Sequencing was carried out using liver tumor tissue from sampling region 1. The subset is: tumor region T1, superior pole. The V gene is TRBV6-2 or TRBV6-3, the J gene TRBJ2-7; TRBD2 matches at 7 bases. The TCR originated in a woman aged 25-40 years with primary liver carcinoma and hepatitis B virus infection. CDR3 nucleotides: TGTGCCAGCTTTGTCGGCGGGAGTAGGTACGAGCAGTACTTC. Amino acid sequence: CASFVGGSRYEQYF.